The 14 T cell receptor beta chains in this list originate from one sample, sequenced in a study of radiotherapy plus CTLA-4 blockade in lung cancer (dated by TCRdb to 2016 to 2019). To prepare the library, the immunoSEQ multiplex PCR assay was applied. Not all clones reach the TCRdb copy of this immuneACCESS table, which keeps in-frame sequences only. Checked studies attribute under half of the gap to unresolved V genes and leave the rest unexplained. For this sample there are approximately 98,000 clones; 82% appear just once. The ten largest make up 3% to 3.5% of the sample. The sample here was peripheral blood, taken from a patient treated with radiotherapy plus ipilimumab. The receptors were sampled from a human donor with non-small cell lung cancer who had a partial response to radiotherapy plus ipilimumab.

This clone has just one count. V usage is TRBV7-9 and J usage is TRBJ1-1; 7 bases map to TRBD1. V lost 3 bases and J lost 8; bases outside the gene matches: 0. The CDR3 runs 11 residues. Germline V gene data show CDR1 as SEHNR and CDR2 as FQNEAQ (reference sequence). The CDR3 DNA sequence: TGTGCCAGCAGCTTGGGACAGGAAGCTTTCTTT. Amino acids: CASSLGQEAFF.

V is TRBV5-1 and J is TRBJ2-5; 8 bases are a match to TRBD1. V shed 0 bases and J 4 bases; nucleotides not matched to a gene: 8. The V gene's germline CDR1 is SGHRS and CDR2 YFSETQ. The CDR3 loop spans 16 amino acids. Here the CDR3 DNA reads TGCGCCAGCAGCTTGGACACAGGGGGAAGGGGAGAGACCCAGTACTTC. Its protein product is CASSLDTGGRGETQYF. The full variable domain, in which reference TRBV5-1 and TRBJ2-5 provide the parts outside the CDR3, is KAGVTQTPRYLIKTRGQQVTLSCSPISGHRSVSWYQQTPGQGLQFLFEYFSETQRNKGNFPGRFSGRQFSNSRSEMNVSTLELGDSALYLCASSLDTGGRGETQYFGPGTRLLVL.

This clone was seen a single time. The chain combines TRBV7-3 with TRBJ1-1; D may be TRBD1 (5 bases). The CDR3 is 15 residues long. Trimming took 5 bases from V and 6 from J, leaving 19 bases between them. CDR1 is SGHTA, CDR2 FQGTGA, per germline. The CDR3 sequence: CASSPGPGWASEAFF. The CDR3, as DNA: TGTGCCAGCAGCCCAGGGCCGGGTTGGGCCTCTGAAGCTTTCTTT.

J is TRBJ2-1 and V is TRBV10-3; maybe TRBD1 (7 bases). This CDR3 is built from 15 residues. Trimming left V 7 bases short and J 0 bases short, with 13 bases between. From germline, CDR1 is ENHRY and CDR2 SYGVKD. CDR3 in amino acids: CAITEQGGSYNEQFF. For the CDR3, the DNA is TGTGCCATCACCGAGCAGGGGGGCTCCTACAATGAGCAGTTCTTC.

The V call is TRBV18, the J call TRBJ1-3; 11 nucleotides align to TRBD1. Germline trimming cut 0 bases from V and 5 bases from J; bases unmatched to any gene: 3. The CDR3 sequence is 16 residues long. Germline CDR1 reads KGHSH; CDR2 reads LQKENI. This CDR3 is CASSPPRDRGRNTIYF. The CDR3 DNA reads TGTGCCAGCTCACCACCTCGGGACAGGGGGAGAAACACCATATATTTT.

The chain couples TRBV18 to TRBJ2-7; the match to TRBD1 covers 8 bases. CDR3 length equals 15 residues. Per the germline V gene, CDR1 is KGHSH and CDR2 is LQKENI. V was pared by 3 bases and J by 2 bases, with 6 bases of the junction left unmatched. Written as DNA, the CDR3 is TGTGCCAGCTCACCGGGGACAGGAAAGACCTACGAGCAGTACTTC. Protein: CASSPGTGKTYEQYF.

The chain links TRBV10-2 to TRBJ2-1; no clear D gene. Trimming took 2 bases from V and 2 from J, leaving 4 bases between them. There are 13 residues in the CDR3. Germline V gene lookup returns CDR1 WSHSY and CDR2 SAAADI. CDR3 nucleotide sequence: TGCGCCAGCAGTGAGATAACCTACAATGAGCAGTTCTTC. It codes for CASSEITYNEQFF.

V is TRBV6-5 and J is TRBJ1-1; D may be TRBD1 (6 bases). This CDR3 is built from 13 residues. Deletions cut 8 bases from V and 2 bases from J, with 12 bases between. Germline CDR1 MNHEY, CDR2 SVGAGI. CDR3 loop: CASGKDSNTEAFF. The CDR3 nucleotides read TGTGCCAGCGGAAAGGACAGCAACACTGAAGCTTTCTTT.

The chain combines TRBV5-8 with TRBJ2-3; TRBD1 matches at 8 bases. This CDR3 comprises 19 residues. Per the germline V gene, CDR1 is SGHTS and CDR2 is YDEGEE. V gave up 4 bases and J gave up 0 bases; unmatched junction bases: 16. CDR3 DNA: TGTGCCAGCAGCGGGGGAACCGGGACAGGTTTTGAGAGCACAGATACGCAGTATTTT. It encodes CASSGGTGTGFESTDTQYF.

This clone was observed a few times. The chain has TRBV6-5 and TRBJ1-1, with 9 positions matching TRBD1. Germline lookup yields CDR1 MNHEY and CDR2 SVGAGI. The CDR3 sequence is 14 residues long. V was clipped by 6 bases and J by 4 bases; unmatched bases: 6. As DNA, the CDR3 is TGTGCCAGCAGGCAGGGACAGGGTGGCACTGAAGCTTTCTTT. This gives the protein CASRQGQGGTEAFF.

The sample holds a few counts of this clone. V is TRBV5-5 and J is TRBJ1-2; 8 bases agree with TRBD1. The CDR3 has 12 amino acids. J gave up 8 bases and V 4 bases, and 4 bases lay outside the gene matches. CDR1 SGHKS and CDR2 YYEKEE come from the germline V gene (reference sequence). The CDR3 loop is CASSTSGGGYTF. As DNA, the CDR3 is TGTGCCAGCAGCACCTCAGGGGGCGGCTACACCTTC.

V gene TRBV5-6 combines with J gene TRBJ1-1, with D maybe TRBD1 (6 bases). Germline V lookup: CDR1 SGHDT, CDR2 YYEEEE. The CDR3 consists of 13 residues. V was cut by 0 bases and J by 11 bases, with 14 bases left in between. Written as DNA, the CDR3 is TGTGCCAGCAGCTTGGCGGGGGGCTCAGGGGCTTTCTTT. This gives the protein CASSLAGGSGAFF.

The CDR3 protein is CASSPNAGSSYEQYF. Written as DNA, the CDR3 is TGTGCCAGCTCACCGAACGCCGGGAGCTCCTACGAGCAGTACTTC. The chain links TRBV18 to TRBJ2-7; D might be TRBD2 (6 bases). The CDR3 is 15 residues long. The germline V gene encodes CDR1 KGHSH and CDR2 LQKENI. V was cut by 3 bases and J by 0 bases, with 12 bases left in between. The full variable domain, in which reference TRBV18 and TRBJ2-7 provide the parts outside the CDR3, is NAGVMQNPRHLVRRRGQEARLRCSPMKGHSHVYWYRQLPEEGLKFMVYLQKENIIDESGMPKERFSAEFPKEGPSILRIQQVVRGDSAAYFCASSPNAGSSYEQYFGPGTRLTVT.

The chain employs TRBV5-4 and TRBJ1-1, with TRBD1 as a possible D gene (6 bases). Germline CDR1 is SGHNT and CDR2 is YYREEE (reference sequence). This CDR3 has 14 amino acids. V shed 5 bases and J shed 1 base, with 12 bases lying between them. The CDR3 sequence: CASRAGTSNTEAFF. The CDR3 coding sequence is TGTGCCAGCAGAGCCGGGACATCGAACACTGAAGCTTTCTTT.